Listed below are T cell receptor beta chains from one sample, sequenced in a study of beta chain features in type 1 diabetes. Using immunoSEQ multiplex PCR, the repertoire was profiled, and TCRdb retains in-frame clones only, with some absent. The sample yields 150,000 or so clones, about 9.2% seen once. Sequences were obtained from central memory CD4+ T cells from blood. The source is a man aged 18 to 35 in good health. Both conserved end residues are part of each CDR3. D genes are given only for firm matches. The listing skips clone size in some rows; elsewhere it reads once, few, many or a size class.

J: TRBJ1-2
D: NA
V: TRBV30
size: few
CDR3: CAWSEGGLGGYTF
DNA: TGTGCCTGGAGTGAAGGGGGATTAGGGGGCTACACCTTC

J: TRBJ1-4
D: TRBD1
V: TRBV6-5
size: NA
CDR3: CASSRGQGGSEKLFF
DNA: TGTGCCAGCAGCCGTGGACAGGGGGGTAGTGAAAAACTGTTTTTT

J: TRBJ1-5
D: NA
V: TRBV29-1
size: few
CDR3: CSVGQNNQPQHF
DNA: TGCAGCGTTGGACAGAACAATCAGCCCCAGCATTTT

J: TRBJ2-2
D: TRBD2
V: TRBV7-2
size: few
CDR3: CASSPPGGAGELFF
DNA: TGTGCCAGCAGCCCTCCGGGAGGGGCCGGGGAGCTGTTTTTT

J: TRBJ2-2
D: TRBD2
V: TRBV5-1
size: few
CDR3: CASSLPALAGGPTGELFF
DNA: TGCGCCAGCAGCTTGCCCGCACTAGCGGGGGGGCCGACCGGGGAGCTGTTTTTT

J: TRBJ2-5
D: TRBD2
V: TRBV5-1
size: NA
CDR3: CASSLPSGQETQYF
DNA: TGCGCCAGCAGCTTGCCTAGCGGACAAGAGACCCAGTACTTC

J: TRBJ2-1
D: TRBD1
V: TRBV18
size: NA
CDR3: CASSPTGQGNNEQFF
DNA: TGTGCCAGCTCACCCACGGGACAGGGTAACAATGAGCAGTTCTTC

J: TRBJ1-3
D: NA
V: TRBV15
size: few
CDR3: CATSRAGSLSGNTIYF
DNA: TGTGCCACCAGCAGGGCCGGGTCCCTCTCTGGAAACACCATATATTTT

J: TRBJ1-2
D: NA
V: TRBV4-2
size: few
CDR3: CASSLGGGSNYGYTF
DNA: TGTGCCAGCAGCCTCGGCGGTGGTTCTAACTATGGCTACACCTTC

J: TRBJ1-6
D: NA
V: TRBV7-6
size: NA
CDR3: CASSRTDPHNSPLHF
DNA: TGTGCCAGCAGCAGAACAGATCCTCATAATTCACCCCTCCACTTT

J: TRBJ2-3
D: TRBD2
V: TRBV19
size: few
CDR3: CASSIPSGSIYTQYF
DNA: TGTGCCAGTAGTATTCCTAGCGGTTCGATTTATACGCAGTATTTT